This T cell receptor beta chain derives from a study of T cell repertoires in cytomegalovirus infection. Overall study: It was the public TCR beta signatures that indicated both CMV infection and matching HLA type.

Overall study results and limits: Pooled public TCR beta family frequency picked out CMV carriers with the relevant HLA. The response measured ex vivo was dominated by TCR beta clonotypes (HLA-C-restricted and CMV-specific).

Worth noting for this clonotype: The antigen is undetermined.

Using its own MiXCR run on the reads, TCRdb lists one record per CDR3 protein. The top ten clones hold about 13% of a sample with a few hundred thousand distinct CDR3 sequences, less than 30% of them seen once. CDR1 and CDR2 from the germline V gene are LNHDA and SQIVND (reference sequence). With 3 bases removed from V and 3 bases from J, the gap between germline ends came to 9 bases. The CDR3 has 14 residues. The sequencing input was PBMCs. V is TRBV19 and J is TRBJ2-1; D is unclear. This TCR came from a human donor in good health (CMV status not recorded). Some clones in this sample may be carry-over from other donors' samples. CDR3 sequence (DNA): TGTGCCAGTAGTATGGCCGTCCTCTACAATGAGCAGTTCTTC. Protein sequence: CASSMAVLYNEQFF.